This TCR beta chain was recovered during a study of blood T cell repertoires in COVID-19. Turning to the study itself: The United States, Italy and Spain provided the acute and convalescent COVID-19 samples. PBMCs, B-cell-depleted T cells, or T cells were the source of the cDNA or gDNA that made up the material.

Germline lookup yields CDR1 SGHAT and CDR2 FQNNGV. Trimming took 6 bases from V and 8 from J, leaving 22 bases between them. The CDR3 has 16 amino acids. Per the original data handling: The authors estimated nucleated cell counts from reference gene primer amplification. Sequencing used immunoSEQ multiplex PCR; TCRdb keeps in-frame clones, though not all of them. V, J and clone size are those of that table, while D and trimming were read from the DNA. Counted here are roughly 200,000 clones, more than 85% occurring once; the ten biggest clones make up around 9.6%. This chain joins TRBV11-2 and TRBJ1-4; tentatively, D is TRBD1 (6 bases). Source material: peripheral blood. The source is a woman in her 50s with COVID-19, enrolled during active disease. This chain's CDR3 is CASSFGTQAIWEKLFF. In DNA form, the CDR3 reads TGTGCCAGCAGTTTTGGGACACAGGCTATTTGGGAAAAACTGTTTTTT.